This T cell receptor (beta chain) comes out of a study of OX40 agonist ivuxolimab in advanced cancers. At the level of the study: The study treated patients with ivuxolimab, an agonistic anti-OX40 (CD134) antibody.

Exclusion of a patient followed from autoimmune disease history or systemic immunosuppression. Study outcomes and limitations: In the 0.1-3.0 mg/kg groups, partial responders showed among the lowest expansion. Dose levels from 0.1 to 3.0 mg/kg saw CD4+ and CD8+ blood T cells expand clonally by week 6.

Clones were sequenced by immunoSEQ multiplex PCR, and TCRdb holds only the in-frame ones, with some missing. The table includes about 60,000 clones, 70% to 90% detected once. Trimming cost V 1 base and J 4 bases, with 5 bases left between them. Germline V gives CDR1 SGDLS, CDR2 YYNGEE. There are 13 residues in the CDR3. On this clone: Its antigen remains unidentified.

The receptor comes from an adult with an advanced solid tumor such as melanoma, head and neck, liver or kidney cancer. The source material was CD4+ or CD8+ T cells sorted from blood, sampled in a trial of the OX40 agonist ivuxolimab. The chain couples TRBV9 to TRBJ2-2; D is unclear. The CDR3 nucleotides read TGTGCCAGCAGCGTATGGAGCACCGGGGAGCTGTTTTTT. This gives the protein CASSVWSTGELFF.